This TCR beta chain was obtained from a study of memory CD4+ T cells and cytomegalovirus serostatus. Background on the study: Healthy Belgian adult donors included several CMV-positive and about two dozen CMV-negative people.

Single viable CD3+CD4+CD8-CD45RO+ cells were sorted as the memory CD4+ T cells. Donors' CMV status reflects serum IgG against pp150, pp28, p38, p52. TCRdb's table, derived via immunoSEQ multiplex PCR, lists solely in-frame clones and lacks some. The sample has under 50,000 clones, roughly four fifths seen once; the top ten hold 1.2%. CDR3 length: 14 residues. With 8 bases removed from V and 5 bases from J, the gap between germline ends came to 16 bases. Germline V lookup: CDR1 SGHTA, CDR2 FQGNSA. General study points: Of 150 to 200 reported CMV TCRbeta sequences, 67 were found in memory CD4+ repertoires. Suggested: most of the CMV-linked TCR signature lies in CD4+ memory cells.

In the case of this clone: Its target is not known.

The TCR was taken from an adult in good health and CMV-seropositive. Sequenced material: memory CD4+ T cells from blood. V usage is TRBV7-2 and J usage is TRBJ2-1; D possibly uses TRBD1 or TRBD2 (6 bases each). The CDR3 DNA follows: TGTGCCAGCTCCTTGAGGGGGGACGACAATGAGCAGTTCTTC. Its protein is CASSLRGDDNEQFF.